This entry features one TCR beta chain sequence. Its specific antigen is unknown. No per-base quality is available; no much larger clone lies one base away. The data derive from a study of cytomegalovirus exposure and HLA in healthy donors (dated by TCRdb to about 2017). Describing the broader study: An earlier analysis of roughly 630 of the donors reported approximately 290 Gb of sequence data and about 100 million unique TCR beta sequences from about 200 million T cells. The study used immunosequencing to profile the T cell repertoires of 666 subjects and linked those repertoires to cytomegalovirus serostatus. All discovery cohort repertoires had been generated using a single sequencing platform. The number of donors typed differed by locus, with about 629-640 for A, B, C, DRB1 and DQB1, about 500 for DQA1, 600 to 610 for DPA1, and approximately 470 for DPB1. About 300 gigabases of sequencing data and approximately 85 million unique TCR sequences were included in an early release covering about 700 HLA-typed donors. Alongside the repertoire data, information on donor age, sex, ethnicity and CMV serostatus was compiled. An earlier analysis of some 500 of the donors applied high-throughput TCR beta sequencing to assess whether each TCR beta V gene segment acted as functional or pseudogenic. A later analysis re-analyzed previously published TCR beta repertoires from about 730 donors and added high-resolution HLA genotyping to study TCR occurrence patterns. The study aimed to test whether cataloging public T cell receptors could reveal signatures of past pathogen exposure. Across about 380 genotyped donors of the cohort, an average of roughly 250,000 unique TCR beta nucleotide sequences per donor were sequenced, and roughly a sixth of those sequences were non-productive. Besides the first cohort of 666 subjects, a separate validation cohort made up of over 95 different subjects was used. In a later genetic analysis, genome-wide SNP genotypes for about 65% of the roughly 700 donors were used, and that subset was treated as a discovery cohort. To predict cytomegalovirus infection status, the study brought together high-throughput TCR immunosequencing, statistical association of individual TCRs with disease status, and machine learning. HLA typing included class I and class II loci at four-digit resolution. Five DR-DQ haplotypes were handled as single units for association and clustering because linkage in the cohort was strong. The genetic ancestry cluster associated with self-reported Caucasian donors included over 65% of the 398 genotyped donors. The later analysis used no new phenotypic data to find candidate immune exposures, relying instead on TCR beta sequences and their occurrence across donors. The investigation overall reported the following: Several of the top co-occurrence clusters appeared to be linked to parvovirus B19, influenza, CMV and Epstein-Barr virus, according to a later analysis. Roughly uniform sequencing depth across donors was assumed in presence/absence analyses, although this assumption may not hold. In an earlier analysis of 587 of the donors, most TCR beta V segments appeared in productive rearrangements about 90% or about 30% of the time, broadly matching IMGT annotations. In a later genetic analysis, fewer N-insertions in productive TCRs were reported among donors in an Asian-associated ancestry cluster than the roughly 700-donor mean. At a false discovery rate of 0.05, a later analysis linked fewer than 20,000 TCR beta sequences to specific HLA alleles. A total of 164 TCR beta chains were listed by the study as associated with cytomegalovirus. Because counts were too low, 15 to 20 rarely observed V segments, including chromosome 9 orphons, were excluded from the earlier analysis of around 640 of the donors. The authors suggested that the approach could potentially be generalized to other disease states and immunological phenotypes. The classifier was reported to diagnose cytomegalovirus status with high specificity and sensitivity in both the original and validation cohorts. Most TCR sequences were seen in very few donors, while some public TCRs were found in many individuals. A later analysis found that HLA-associated TCR beta chains were more clonally expanded and had lower generation probabilities than equally common non-associated chains. A cluster of highly shared sequence variants was judged likely to be a technical artifact of the sequencing pipeline. Three of the identified cytomegalovirus-associated TCR beta chains were confirmed in vitro to be specific for cytomegalovirus antigens. Correlated functional status among segregating V segments might be attributable to linkage disequilibrium, but an unknown experimental factor could not be ruled out. According to a later analysis, TCR association rates differed among HLA loci, with DRB1 alleles showing the most associated TCRs and HLA-C alleles showing the fewest. Because some donors lacked HLA typing at each locus, the association tests relied only on the typed subset. A further reported finding was that TCR beta sequences accurately predicted the HLA-A and HLA-B alleles for most subjects in the first cohort. A later genetic analysis associated a missense DCLRE1C variant with V-gene and J-gene trimming of TCR beta chains, and an independent cohort replicated the association. The only immune exposure information available for the cohort was CMV serostatus. The 87-base-pair reads could not distinguish some IMGT-functional V segments, including TRBV6-2 and TRBV6-3, so those segments were excluded. The cohort was sequenced for TCR beta chains only, and without alpha or paired-chain data the features that could be detected were limited. Most CMV-associated TCR beta chains appeared to be HLA-restricted in a later analysis, and the HLA associations seemed to be driven largely by CMV exposure. Assigning TCR associations to individual alleles was difficult when HLA alleles, especially DR and DQ, strongly co-occurred.

The germline V gene sets CDR1 to SNHLY and CDR2 to FYNNEI. V sheds 2 bases and J sheds 10 bases, leaving 14 bases between their ends. The CDR3 covers 13 residues, taking in both the cysteine and the phenylalanine. The kept DNA is CDR3 alone, 39 bases in frame from the first base. Preparation of the library involved the immunoSEQ multiplex PCR assay. For the multiplex PCR, a mixture combining 60 forward primers for TCR Vbeta segments and 13 reverse primers for TCR Jbeta segments was used. The CDR3 region of rearranged TCR beta genes was amplified from genomic DNA with a multiplex PCR assay. On the Illumina HiSeq System, the amplified TCR beta libraries were sequenced as 87-base-pair reads. As for the authors' bioinformatics: A later analysis counted about 80 million unique TCR beta chains across the 600 to 850 repertoires, and roughly 10 million of these chains were shared by at least two donors. Raw reads were error-corrected and collapsed into unique sequences with a nearest-neighbor algorithm that merged closely related sequences to remove PCR and sequencing errors. Alignment of CDR3 sequences to IMGT reference sequences was used to assign V, D and J gene segments. Each retained sequence needed at least a six-nucleotide match to both a V gene segment and a J gene segment. A rearrangement counted as productive if the CDR3 had no stop codons and remained in frame with V and J, and every other rearrangement counted as non-productive. Following IMGT convention, CDR3 was defined as the stretch from the second conserved V-encoded cysteine to the conserved J-encoded phenylalanine. Sequences without an unambiguous match to a single V gene segment were excluded from the earlier analysis of about 630 of the donors. An earlier analysis of 500 to 700 of the donors classified V segments as functional when productive rearrangements were above 56.7% and as segregating when the standard deviation between donors was above 5%. To diagnose cytomegalovirus status from the catalog of TCR beta chain sequences, a statistical classification framework was built. In a later analysis, TCR nucleotide sequences were compared against IMGT/GENE-DB human TR gene sequences so that V and J genes could be assigned. The TCRdist pipeline was used in a later analysis to assign CDR3 sequences and most-parsimonious VDJ recombination scenarios. In a later analysis, each TCR beta chain was defined by its CDR3 amino acid sequence together with its V-gene family, and reads lacking a unique V-gene family were excluded. In a later analysis, 500 to 700 highly shared, low-generation-probability nucleotide sequences were removed to address suspected cross-contamination and a sequencing artifact. In a later analysis, a clonal expansion index for each public chain was calculated from normalized within-repertoire ranks of inferred template counts. Generation probabilities in a later analysis came from a VDJ recombination model fitted to out-of-frame rearrangements, and those results were checked against IGoR. In a later analysis, TCR-TCR, TCR-HLA and TCR-CMV co-occurrence was scored with hypergeometric tests, and a repertoire-size bias correction was applied to TCR pairs. A later analysis estimated false discovery rates by permuting HLA or CMV assignments 20 times. In a later analysis, co-occurring TCRs were grouped using DBSCAN, with TCRdist sequence similarity added in when clustering inside HLA-allele-positive subsets. Repertoires with fewer than 30,000 or more than 120,000 public chains, plus five repertoires with anomalous nucleotide sharing, were excluded from co-occurrence clustering. TCRdb re-hosts the immuneACCESS table, in-frame sequences only. Its copies lack some clones; in the studies checked, an unresolved V gene accounts for under half of them, and the cause for the rest is not known. V and J calls and clone size are copied from that table; D and trimming were computed from the DNA. This sample holds over 150,000 clones; roughly 70% were observed only once. The ten biggest clones cover just under 3% of the sample.

The cohort was made up of hundreds of healthy bone marrow donors. Cohort members were all nominally healthy when sampled, although unrecorded immune exposures were likely present. The donor tested CMV seropositive and was one of the 289 seropositive cohort members. A peripheral blood sample was collected from each donor, and TCR beta sequencing was performed on peripheral blood mononuclear cells. The Qiagen DNeasy Blood Extraction Kit was used to extract genomic DNA from the blood cell samples. This receptor chain uses TRBV2 and TRBJ1-1; 6 matching bases give a weak D call of TRBD1. The sample taken for sequencing was PBMCs. The clonotype was recovered from a woman between 50 and 59 years old in good health and CMV-seropositive. The sequenced DNA is TGTGCCAGCAGTGAAAACAGGGACAACCGAGCTTTCTTT. The resulting protein is CASSENRDNRAFF.